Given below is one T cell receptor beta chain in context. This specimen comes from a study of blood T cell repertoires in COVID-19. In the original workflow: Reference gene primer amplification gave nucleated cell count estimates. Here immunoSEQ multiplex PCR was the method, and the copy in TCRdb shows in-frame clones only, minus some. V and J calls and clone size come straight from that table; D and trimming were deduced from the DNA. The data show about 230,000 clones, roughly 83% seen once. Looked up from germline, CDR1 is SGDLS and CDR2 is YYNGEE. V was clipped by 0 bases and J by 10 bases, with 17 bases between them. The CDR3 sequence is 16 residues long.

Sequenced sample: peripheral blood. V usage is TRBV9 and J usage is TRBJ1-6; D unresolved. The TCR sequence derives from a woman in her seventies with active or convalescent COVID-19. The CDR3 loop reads CASSVGAQSVQSPLHF. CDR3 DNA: TGTGCCAGCAGCGTAGGGGCACAGAGTGTCCAGTCACCCCTCCACTTT.